The sequence of this TCR beta chain was determined in a study of beta chain features in type 1 diabetes (dated by TCRdb to about 2018). Some background on the complete study: Mean age, gender distribution, total cell number and subset yield were not different between patients and healthy donors. Naive and central memory subsets were obtained from all 30 or so donors, but regulatory and stem cell-like memory subsets were isolated from only 8 patients and roughly 8 healthy donors. The study compared the TCRB repertoires of sorted circulating CD4+ T cell subsets in recently diagnosed type 1 diabetes patients with those in matched healthy donors. Across all samples, around 99 million sorted cells were examined, and cell number per subset correlated strongly with RNA yield.

The entire isolated RNA was reverse transcribed using the High Capacity cDNA Reverse Transcription Kit, and thus expressed TCRB transcripts were sequenced. Naive, central memory and regulatory T cell samples underwent deep immunoSEQ sequencing, averaging about 3.3 million total reads per sample. Sorted cells were lysed in RLT buffer, and RNA was extracted using DNase-treated RNeasy Micro or Mini kits according to cell number. To prevent cross-contamination, each cell subset was processed individually, whereas patient and healthy donor samples were processed jointly. The immunoSEQ multiplex PCR was used to amplify TCRB sequences from cDNA, generating 87-bp fragments that spanned the CDR3 region. Sequencing of the amplicons was performed on the Illumina HiSeq platform. Per the original workflow: Synthetic template baselines were used to correct PCR bias computationally, reads within Hamming distance 2 were collapsed together, and singletons that could not be merged were discarded. Reads were aligned against IMGT so that V, D and J genes, CDR3 length and insertions or deletions at six rearrangement sites could be assigned. Within each subset, clonotype counts were normalized to sorted cell number, and only after that were true diversity and Gini coefficients computed with the tcR R package. Repertoire sharing was quantified using the overlap coefficient calculated on TCRB nucleotide sequences. As a proxy for the pre-selection repertoire, out-of-frame TCRB sequences from naive cells were analyzed. Held by TCRdb, this immuneACCESS table contains in-frame sequences only and omits some clones. Under half of the omission traces to an unresolved V gene where checked; the cause of the rest is unknown. D and trimming come from the DNA, and the V and J calls and clone size come from that table. This sample lists around 240,000 clones; around 15% were detected once. More than 0.075% of the sample rests with the top ten.

General findings and caveats noted by the study authors: Naive, central memory and regulatory TCRB repertoires appeared more similar among patients than among healthy donors. Only small numbers of individuals were included in the HLA sub-analyses, which left unresolved whether HLA type had any influence on TCRB rearrangement. Because cDNA was sequenced instead of genomic DNA, highly expressing activated cells could be over-represented, though the groups showed no difference in activation or CD3 levels. In all four CD4+ subsets, TCRB CDR3 length was moderately but significantly shorter in type 1 diabetes patients. Shorter templates might be favored by PCR, yet because patient and control samples were amplified and corrected together, any such skew would affect both groups equally. Fewer insertions and more nucleotide deletions at VDJ recombination sites were observed in patients with type 1 diabetes, implying thymic rearrangement abnormalities.

Each donor gave one peripheral blood draw, approximately 100 mL on average, collected into heparinised tubes. Naive, central memory, regulatory and stem cell-like memory CD4+ T cells were sorted on a BD FACSAria II using a panel including CD45RO, CCR7, CD25, CD127, CD95 and CD27. A purity above 95% was achieved for all sorted populations. PBMCs were isolated right away by Lymphoprep density gradient centrifugation and were stained directly, without culture. So that batch effects would be minimized, each experiment stained and sorted samples in pairs, pairing one healthy donor with one patient. The germline V gene encodes CDR1 MGHRA and CDR2 YSYEKL. The CDR3, from cysteine to phenylalanine, totals 14 residues. Only CDR3 DNA is held: 42 bases, read in frame from base 1. The junction shows trimming of 4 bases on V and 3 bases on J, plus 11 bases between the germline ends. In regard to this clone: What antigen it recognizes has not been identified. Within one base of it there is no much larger clone, and no base qualities were kept.

Sequencing was carried out using naive CD4+ T cells from blood. This specimen's cell subset or site label, per the study, means: true naive CD4+ T cells. The clonotype originates from a man aged 25-45 years with type 1 diabetes. The rearranged segments are TRBV4-1 and TRBJ2-3, with the D gene not confidently named. At the DNA level, the sequence is TGCGCCAGCAGCCTCGACCGCCCTACAGATACGCAGTATTTT. Translated, it gives CASSLDRPTDTQYF.